This TCR beta chain came from a study of CD4 T cells in relation to SARS-CoV-2 and coronaviruses. The unexposed donors gave CD4+ T cells in 2011-2018, prior to COVID-19. Trimming cost V 6 bases and J 7 bases; bases outside gene matches: 6. CDR1 and CDR2 from the germline V gene are LNHDA and SQIVND (reference sequence). This CDR3 comprises 13 residues. TCRdb keeps only in-frame clones here, not all; method: immunoSEQ multiplex PCR. The sample consists of tens of thousands of clones, over 85% of them appearing once. The sample was naive CD4+ T cells from PBMCs. As to subset: naive CD4+ T cells isolated by negative enrichment. The clonotype was recovered from a human donor in good health. This rearrangement joins TRBV19 to TRBJ1-5, with 7 nucleotides matching TRBD1. The CDR3 spells CASSDTGVQPQHF. DNA for the CDR3: TGTGCCAGTAGCGATACAGGGGTCCAGCCCCAGCATTTT.